Below, 17 T cell receptor beta chains from the same sample are listed, as sequenced in a study of T cells after posttransplantation cyclophosphamide. Profiling relied on immunoSEQ multiplex PCR, and the TCRdb table lists in-frame clones only, not all of them. The sample contains about 37,000 clones, none of them singletons. Sequencing was carried out using PBMCs. Receptor source: a young man in good health and a related stem cell transplant donor.

This clone was detected ten times or more. The gene calls are TRBV7-7 and TRBJ2-7; either TRBD1 or TRBD2 may fit D (5 bases each). V lost 5 bases and J lost 3, with 11 bases in between. The V gene's germline CDR1 is SSHAT and CDR2 FNYEAQ (reference sequence). The CDR3 loop spans 13 amino acids. CDR3 in amino acids: CASSQGEYYEQYF. CDR3 nucleotides: TGTGCCAGCAGCCAAGGGGAGTACTACGAGCAGTACTTC.

The gene calls are TRBV29-1 and TRBJ2-2; D gene ambiguous. Germline-derived CDR1 and CDR2 are SQVTM and ANQGSEA. V gave up 4 bases and J gave up 2 bases, with 8 bases separating them. The CDR3 runs 13 residues. This CDR3 reads CSVVKPNTGELFF. CDR3 sequence (DNA): TGCAGCGTTGTGAAGCCTAACACCGGGGAGCTGTTTTTT.

This clone was seen many times. J is TRBJ2-1 and V is TRBV28, with D hard to call. Germline V gene lookup returns CDR1 MDHEN and CDR2 SYDVKM. Between the trimmed V and J ends, which lost 5 bases and 9 bases, there was a span of 5 bases. The CDR3 loop spans 10 amino acids. CDR3 DNA sequence: TGTGCCAGCAGTAAGGTTGAGCAGTTCTTC. Its translation: CASSKVEQFF.

Many counts were recorded for this clone. The chain recombines TRBV7-9 with TRBJ1-1, with 8 bases lining up with TRBD1. The V gene end was trimmed by 5 bases and the J gene end by 3 bases; junction bases not matched to a gene: 5. The germline CDR1 and CDR2 sequences are SEHNR and FQNEAQ (reference sequence). This CDR3 is 14 amino acids long. Here the CDR3 DNA reads TGTGCCAGCAGCACGCTGACAGGGGACACTGAAGCTTTCTTT. This codes for CASSTLTGDTEAFF.

This clone occurred many times. V gene TRBV7-8 combines with J gene TRBJ2-7; 11 bases are a match to TRBD1. With V trimmed by 0 bases and J by 5 bases, 3 bases remained unmatched. The CDR3 sequence is 15 residues long. From germline, CDR1 is SGHVS and CDR2 FQNEAQ. CDR3 sequence reads: CASSLAGTGGHEQYF. CDR3 DNA sequence: TGTGCCAGCAGCTTAGCCGGGACAGGGGGGCACGAGCAGTACTTC.

There are many counts of this clone. This chain links TRBV24-1 with TRBJ1-1, with D possibly TRBD1 on 5 matching bases. The CDR3 spans 17 residues. V was clipped by 1 base and J by 1 base, with 15 bases between them. Germline V CDR1 and CDR2: KGHDR, SFDVKD. The CDR3 DNA follows: TGTGCCACCAGTGATTTACTGGGGGGTATCACGAACACTGAAGCTTTCTTT. Protein sequence: CATSDLLGGITNTEAFF.

This clone has at least ten counts. This chain uses TRBV19 with TRBJ1-2; 7 positions agree with TRBD1. V was clipped by 6 bases and J by 8 bases; unmatched bases: 15. The CDR3 totals 15 residues. The V gene's germline CDR1 is LNHDA and CDR2 SQIVND (reference sequence). The CDR3 region has the DNA TGTGCCAGTAGGTCAAGACAGGGTGGAGATAGCGGCTACACCTTC. Translating it yields CASRSRQGGDSGYTF.

This clone was observed at least ten times. The genes are TRBV5-1 and TRBJ1-5, with D possibly being TRBD1 (5 bases). V dropped 0 bases and J dropped 4 bases, with 11 bases sitting between them. Germline assignment: CDR1 SGHRS and CDR2 YFSETQ. CDR3 size: 15 residues. CDR3 region: CASSLDGTTNQPQHF. CDR3 DNA sequence: TGCGCCAGCAGCTTGGATGGGACTACGAATCAGCCCCAGCATTTT.

The sample holds many counts of this clone. This chain links TRBV9 with TRBJ1-4, with a tentative D call TRBD1 (5 bases). The germline gives CDR1 SGDLS, CDR2 YYNGEE. V lost 0 bases to trimming and J lost 8 bases, with 17 bases between them. This CDR3 is built from 16 residues. The CDR3 bases are TGTGCCAGCAGCGTAGGTAAGGGCAGGGTGGGGGAAAAACTGTTTTTT. This codes for CASSVGKGRVGEKLFF.

This clone was detected ten times or more. The J gene is TRBJ2-3, the V gene TRBV6-1; D is uncertain. Germline V lookup: CDR1 MNHNS, CDR2 SASEGT. CDR3 length equals 11 residues. V lost 9 bases and J 2 bases, leaving 6 bases between the germline ends. CDR3 in DNA: TGTGCCAGTCGACTCACAGATACGCAGTATTTT. Amino acid sequence: CASRLTDTQYF.

This clone was picked up many times. The genes are TRBV5-4 and TRBJ2-1; 7 nucleotides line up with TRBD2. This CDR3 contains 17 residues. Trimming removed 2 bases from V and 2 bases from J; junction bases left unmatched: 10. Germline CDR1 is SGHNT and CDR2 is YYREEE (reference sequence). The CDR3 protein is CASSFGGGSRPYNEQFF. For the CDR3, the DNA is TGTGCCAGCAGCTTTGGCGGGGGATCGCGCCCCTACAATGAGCAGTTCTTC.

This clone was detected many times. The chain joins TRBV28 to TRBJ1-3; D is possibly TRBD1 (5 bases). Germline V gene sequence: CDR1 MDHEN, CDR2 SYDVKM. The CDR3 totals 18 residues. V was pared by 1 base and J by 0 bases, with 16 bases between. The CDR3 is CASSLYLGVGSSGNTIYF. The CDR3 DNA follows: TGTGCCAGCAGTTTATACCTAGGGGTGGGGTCCTCTGGAAACACCATATATTTT.

This clone was found many times. The chain employs TRBV6-2 or TRBV6-3 and TRBJ1-6; TRBD1 matches 8 bases. This CDR3 is 14 amino acids long. The junction had 4 bases not matched to a gene; V was cut back by 7 bases and J by 5 bases. Germline V gives CDR1 MNHEY, CDR2 SVGEGT. The CDR3 region has the DNA TGTGCCAGCACCATGGACAGGGATAATTCACCCCTCCACTTT. It is translated as CASTMDRDNSPLHF.

This clone has ten or more counts. The V and J genes are TRBV4-1 and TRBJ2-5; TRBD1 or TRBD2 may be the D gene (5 bases each). Germline V gene data show CDR1 as MGHRA and CDR2 as YSYEKL. The length of the CDR3 is 13 residues. V shed 1 base and J shed 3 bases, with 6 bases lying between them. The CDR3 reads CASSQGGEETQYF. CDR3 nucleotide sequence: TGCGCCAGCAGCCAAGGAGGGGAAGAGACCCAGTACTTC.

This clone was picked up many times. The genes are TRBV7-9 and TRBJ2-2; 8 positions agree with TRBD1. The CDR3 has 15 residues. The V and J ends lost 5 bases and 5 bases, in that order; junction bases with no gene match: 7. CDR1 and CDR2 from the germline V gene are SEHNR and FQNEAQ (reference sequence). CDR3 sequence reads: CASSLDRGWTGELFF. In DNA form, the CDR3 reads TGTGCCAGCAGCCTTGACAGGGGTTGGACCGGGGAGCTGTTTTTT.

This clone has just a few counts. V usage is TRBV5-1 and J usage is TRBJ2-7, with D uncertain. The V gene's germline CDR1 is SGHRS and CDR2 YFSETQ. With 5 bases removed from V and 0 bases from J, the gap between germline ends came to 12 bases. The CDR3 loop spans 14 amino acids. The DNA of the CDR3 is TGCGCCAGCAGTGTGCTAAACCCCTCCTACGAGCAGTACTTC. It is translated as CASSVLNPSYEQYF.

This clone has ten or more counts. The chain recombines TRBV27 with TRBJ2-7; D may be TRBD1 (6 bases). CDR1 is MNHEY, CDR2 SMNVEV, per germline (reference sequence). The CDR3 loop spans 15 amino acids. V was pared by 6 bases and J by 2 bases, with 17 bases between. The chain's CDR3 is CASSSRGNRAYEQYF. The CDR3 DNA sequence: TGTGCCAGCAGCTCCCGAGGGAACAGGGCCTACGAGCAGTACTTC.